Reported below is one T cell receptor (beta chain). This sample was included in a study of blood T cell repertoires in COVID-19. At the level of the study: Acute-phase and convalescent COVID-19 samples originated in the United States, Italy and Spain. Sources were T cells, B-cell-depleted T cells, or PBMCs; the material itself was cDNA or gDNA.

Seattle patient enrollment occurred during active infection, with longitudinal follow-up thereafter. Under the authors' procedure: Scientists estimated how many nucleated cells there were by amplifying reference gene primers. This table comes from immunoSEQ multiplex PCR, and its TCRdb copy is limited to in-frame clones, with some not included. D and trimming were read from the DNA, whereas the V and J calls and clone size are those reported in that table. The sample has around 120,000 clones, nearly 90% seen once. Germline V gene data show CDR1 as LGHDT and CDR2 as YNNKEL (reference sequence). Trimming took 1 base from V and 3 from J, leaving 13 bases between them. The CDR3 covers 15 residues.

The chain has TRBV3-1 (or the pseudogene TRBV3-2) and TRBJ2-7; D gene ambiguous. The sequenced sample was peripheral blood. The source of this sequence is a woman in her sixties or seventies with COVID-19, enrolled during active disease. Here the CDR3 DNA reads TGTGCCAGCAGCCAAGGTTCAGCGATCCTCTACGAGCAGTACTTC. Translating it yields CASSQGSAILYEQYF.